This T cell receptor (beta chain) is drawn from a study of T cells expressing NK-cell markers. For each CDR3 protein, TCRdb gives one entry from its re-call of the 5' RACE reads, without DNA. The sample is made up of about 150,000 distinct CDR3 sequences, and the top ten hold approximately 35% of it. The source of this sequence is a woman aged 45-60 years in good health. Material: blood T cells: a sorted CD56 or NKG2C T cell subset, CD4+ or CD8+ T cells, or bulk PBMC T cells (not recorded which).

Here the CDR3 reads CASSRRQSRYPTDTQYF. The rearrangement uses TRBV25-1 and TRBJ2-3; TCRdb selects TRBD2, and the lack of DNA leaves this call unchecked. CDR1 is MGHDK, CDR2 SYGVNS, per germline. There are 17 residues in the CDR3.